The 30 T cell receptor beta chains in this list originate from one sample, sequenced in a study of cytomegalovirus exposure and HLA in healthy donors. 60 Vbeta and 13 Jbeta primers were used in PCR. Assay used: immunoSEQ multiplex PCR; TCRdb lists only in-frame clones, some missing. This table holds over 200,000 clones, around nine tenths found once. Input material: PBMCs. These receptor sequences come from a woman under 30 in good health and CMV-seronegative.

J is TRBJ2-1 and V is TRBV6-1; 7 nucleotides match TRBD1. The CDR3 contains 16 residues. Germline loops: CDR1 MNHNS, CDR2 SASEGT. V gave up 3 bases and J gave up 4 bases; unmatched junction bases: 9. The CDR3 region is CASSDTPGQIYNEQFF. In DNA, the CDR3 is TGTGCCAGCAGTGACACCCCGGGACAGATTTACAATGAGCAGTTCTTC.

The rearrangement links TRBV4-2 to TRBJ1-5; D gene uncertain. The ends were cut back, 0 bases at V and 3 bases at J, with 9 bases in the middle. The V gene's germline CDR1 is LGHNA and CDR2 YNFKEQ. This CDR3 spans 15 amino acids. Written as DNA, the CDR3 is TGTGCCAGCAGCCAAGATCTTAGTGCCAATCAGCCCCAGCATTTT. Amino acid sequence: CASSQDLSANQPQHF.

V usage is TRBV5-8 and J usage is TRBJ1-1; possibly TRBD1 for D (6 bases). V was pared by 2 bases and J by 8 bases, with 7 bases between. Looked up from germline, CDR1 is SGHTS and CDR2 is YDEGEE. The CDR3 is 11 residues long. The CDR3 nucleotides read TGTGCCAGCAGCTTTGACAGGGAAGCTTTCTTT. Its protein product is CASSFDREAFF.

In nucleotides, the CDR3 is TGTGCCAGCAGCCCCGGGACAGCCTCCTATGGCTACACCTTC. Translated: CASSPGTASYGYTF. The chain couples TRBV5-5 to TRBJ1-2; TRBD1 matches at 7 bases. The ends lost 4 bases at V and 4 bases at J; junction bases unmatched: 7. The CDR3 is made up of 14 amino acids. Per germline, CDR1 SGHKS and CDR2 YYEKEE (reference sequence).

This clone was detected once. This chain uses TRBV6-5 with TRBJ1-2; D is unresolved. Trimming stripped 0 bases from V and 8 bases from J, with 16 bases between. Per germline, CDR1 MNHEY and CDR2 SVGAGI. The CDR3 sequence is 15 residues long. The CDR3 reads CASSYSTIGREGYTF. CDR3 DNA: TGTGCCAGCAGTTACTCGACTATAGGGAGGGAGGGCTACACCTTC.

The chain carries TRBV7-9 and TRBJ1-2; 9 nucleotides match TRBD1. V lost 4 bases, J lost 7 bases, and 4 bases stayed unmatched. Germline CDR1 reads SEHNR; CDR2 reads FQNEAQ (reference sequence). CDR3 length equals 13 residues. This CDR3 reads CASSSDRGSGYTF. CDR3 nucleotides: TGTGCCAGCAGCTCCGACAGGGGGTCTGGCTACACCTTC.

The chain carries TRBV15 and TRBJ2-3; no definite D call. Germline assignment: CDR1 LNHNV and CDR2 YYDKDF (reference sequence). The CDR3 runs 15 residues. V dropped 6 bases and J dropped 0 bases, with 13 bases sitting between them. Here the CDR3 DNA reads TGTGCCACCAGGGGCTACGTTATAAGCACAGATACGCAGTATTTT. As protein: CATRGYVISTDTQYF. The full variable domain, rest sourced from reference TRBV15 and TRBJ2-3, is DAMVIQNPRYQVTQFGKPVTLSCSQTLNHNVMYWYQQKSSQAPKLLFHYYDKDFNNEADTPDNFQSRRPNTSFCFLDIRSPGLGDTAMYLCATRGYVISTDTQYFGPGTRLTVL.

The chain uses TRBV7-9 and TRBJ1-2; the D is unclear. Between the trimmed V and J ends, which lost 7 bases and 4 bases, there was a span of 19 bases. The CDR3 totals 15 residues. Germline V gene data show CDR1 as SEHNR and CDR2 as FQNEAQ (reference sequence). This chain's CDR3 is CASTPVSSSLYGYTF. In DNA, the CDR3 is TGTGCCAGCACCCCAGTGTCCAGTTCCCTCTATGGCTACACCTTC.

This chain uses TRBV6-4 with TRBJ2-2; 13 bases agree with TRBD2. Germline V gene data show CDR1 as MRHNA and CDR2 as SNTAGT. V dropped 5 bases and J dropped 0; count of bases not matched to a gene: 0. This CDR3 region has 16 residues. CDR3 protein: CASSTSGRANTGELFF. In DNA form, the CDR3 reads TGTGCCAGCAGTACTAGCGGGAGGGCGAACACCGGGGAGCTGTTTTTT.

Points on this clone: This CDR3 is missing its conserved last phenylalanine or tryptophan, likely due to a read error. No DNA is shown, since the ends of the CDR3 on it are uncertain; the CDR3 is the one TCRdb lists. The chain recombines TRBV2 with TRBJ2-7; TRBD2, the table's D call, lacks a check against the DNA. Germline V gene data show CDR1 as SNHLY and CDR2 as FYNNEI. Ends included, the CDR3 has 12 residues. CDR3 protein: CASSEVFNTGGL.

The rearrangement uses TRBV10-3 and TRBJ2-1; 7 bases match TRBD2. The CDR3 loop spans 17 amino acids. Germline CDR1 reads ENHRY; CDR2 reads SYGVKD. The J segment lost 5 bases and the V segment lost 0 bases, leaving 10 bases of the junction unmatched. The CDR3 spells CAISESQASGDHNEQFF. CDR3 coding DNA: TGTGCCATCAGTGAGTCTCAAGCCAGCGGGGATCACAATGAGCAGTTCTTC.

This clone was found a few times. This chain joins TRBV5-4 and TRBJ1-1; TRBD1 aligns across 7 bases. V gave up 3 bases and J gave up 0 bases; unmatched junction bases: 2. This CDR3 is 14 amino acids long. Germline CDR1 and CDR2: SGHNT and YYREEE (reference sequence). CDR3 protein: CASSWGQLNTEAFF. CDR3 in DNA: TGTGCCAGCAGCTGGGGACAGTTGAACACTGAAGCTTTCTTT.

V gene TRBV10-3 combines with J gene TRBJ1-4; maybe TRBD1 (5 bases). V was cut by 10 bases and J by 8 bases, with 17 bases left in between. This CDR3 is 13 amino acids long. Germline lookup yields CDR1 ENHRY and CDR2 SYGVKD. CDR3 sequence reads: CATKGGGAEKLFF. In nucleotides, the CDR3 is TGTGCCACAAAAGGAGGAGGGGCAGAAAAACTGTTTTTT.

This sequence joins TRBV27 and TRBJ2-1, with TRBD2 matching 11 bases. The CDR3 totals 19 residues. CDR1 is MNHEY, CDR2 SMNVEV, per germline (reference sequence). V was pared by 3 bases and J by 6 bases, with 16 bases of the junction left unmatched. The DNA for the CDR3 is TGTGCCAGCAGTTTCCGAACCCTTAGCGGGAGGGCCTCTCTCAATGAGCAGTTCTTC. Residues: CASSFRTLSGRASLNEQFF.

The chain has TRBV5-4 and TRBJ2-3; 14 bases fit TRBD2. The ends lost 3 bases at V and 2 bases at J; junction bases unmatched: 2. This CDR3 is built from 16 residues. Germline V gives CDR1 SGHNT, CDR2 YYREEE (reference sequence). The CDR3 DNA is TGTGCCAGCAGCTGGGGACTAGCGGGGGTCACAGATACGCAGTATTTT. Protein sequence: CASSWGLAGVTDTQYF. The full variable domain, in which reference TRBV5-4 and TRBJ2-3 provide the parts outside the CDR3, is ETGVTQSPTHLIKTRGQQVTLRCSSQSGHNTVSWYQQALGQGPQFIFQYYREEENGRGNFPPRFSGLQFPNYSSELNVNALELDDSALYLCASSWGLAGVTDTQYFGPGTRLTVL.

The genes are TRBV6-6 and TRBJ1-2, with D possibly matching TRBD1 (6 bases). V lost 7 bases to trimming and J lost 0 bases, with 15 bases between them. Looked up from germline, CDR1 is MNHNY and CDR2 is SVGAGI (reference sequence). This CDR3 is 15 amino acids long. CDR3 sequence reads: CASTSQGSANYGYTF. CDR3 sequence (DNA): TGTGCCAGCACGTCACAGGGATCAGCTAACTATGGCTACACCTTC.

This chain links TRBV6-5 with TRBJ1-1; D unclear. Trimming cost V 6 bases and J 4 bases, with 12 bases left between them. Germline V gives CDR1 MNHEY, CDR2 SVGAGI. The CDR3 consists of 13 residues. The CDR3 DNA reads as TGTGCCAGCAGAGACTTCAAGTCCACTGAAGCTTTCTTT. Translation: CASRDFKSTEAFF.

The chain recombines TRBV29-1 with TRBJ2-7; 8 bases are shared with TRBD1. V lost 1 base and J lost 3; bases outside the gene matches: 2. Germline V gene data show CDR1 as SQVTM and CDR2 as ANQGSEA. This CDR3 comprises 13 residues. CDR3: CSVEADRDYEQYF. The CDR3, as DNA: TGCAGCGTTGAAGCGGACAGGGACTACGAGCAGTACTTC.

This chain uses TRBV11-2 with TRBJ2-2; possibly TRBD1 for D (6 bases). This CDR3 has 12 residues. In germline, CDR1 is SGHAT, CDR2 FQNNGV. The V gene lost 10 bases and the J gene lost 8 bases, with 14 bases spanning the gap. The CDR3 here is CANYRETGELFF. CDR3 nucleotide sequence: TGTGCCAACTACAGGGAGACGGGGGAGCTGTTTTTT.

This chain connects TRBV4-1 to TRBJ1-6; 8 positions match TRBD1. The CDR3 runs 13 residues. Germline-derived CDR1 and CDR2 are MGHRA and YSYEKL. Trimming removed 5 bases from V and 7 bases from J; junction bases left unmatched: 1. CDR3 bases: TGCGCCAGCAGCGGACAGGGAAATTCACCCCTCCACTTT. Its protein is CASSGQGNSPLHF.

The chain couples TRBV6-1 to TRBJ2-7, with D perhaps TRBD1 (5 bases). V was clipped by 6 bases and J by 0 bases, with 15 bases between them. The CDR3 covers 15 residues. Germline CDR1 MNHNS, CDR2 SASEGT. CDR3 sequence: CASSGPIQVSYEQYF. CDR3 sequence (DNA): TGTGCCAGCAGCGGCCCTATACAGGTCTCCTACGAGCAGTACTTC.

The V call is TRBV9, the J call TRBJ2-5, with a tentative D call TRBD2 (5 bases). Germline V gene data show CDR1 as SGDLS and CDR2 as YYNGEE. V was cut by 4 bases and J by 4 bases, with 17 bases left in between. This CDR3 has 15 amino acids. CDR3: CASSPTSRVRETQYF. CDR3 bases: TGTGCCAGCAGCCCGACTTCGCGGGTACGAGAGACCCAGTACTTC.

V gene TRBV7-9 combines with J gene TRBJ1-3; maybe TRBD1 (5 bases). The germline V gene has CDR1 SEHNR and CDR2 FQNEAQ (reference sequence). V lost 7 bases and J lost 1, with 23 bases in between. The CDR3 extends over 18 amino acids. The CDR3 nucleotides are TGTGCCAGCAACTTTCATGGCCGGAAGGACAAATCTGGAAACACCATATATTTT. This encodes CASNFHGRKDKSGNTIYF.

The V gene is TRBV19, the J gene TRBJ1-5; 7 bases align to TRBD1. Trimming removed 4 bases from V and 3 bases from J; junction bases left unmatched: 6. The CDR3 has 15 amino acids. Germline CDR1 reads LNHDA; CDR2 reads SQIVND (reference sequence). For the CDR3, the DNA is TGTGCCAGTAGTAAACAGGGGTTCATCAATCAGCCCCAGCATTTT. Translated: CASSKQGFINQPQHF.

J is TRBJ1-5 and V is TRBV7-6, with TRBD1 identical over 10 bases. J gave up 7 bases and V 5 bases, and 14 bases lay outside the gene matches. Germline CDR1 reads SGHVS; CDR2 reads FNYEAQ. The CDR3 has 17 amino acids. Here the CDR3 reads CASSARFSGTGDQPQHF. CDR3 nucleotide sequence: TGTGCCAGCAGCGCGCGTTTTTCCGGGACAGGGGACCAGCCCCAGCATTTT.

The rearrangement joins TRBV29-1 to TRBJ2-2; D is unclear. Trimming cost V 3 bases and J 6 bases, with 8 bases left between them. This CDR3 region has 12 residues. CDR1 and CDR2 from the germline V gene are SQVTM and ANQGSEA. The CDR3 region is CSVEMGAGELFF. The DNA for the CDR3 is TGCAGCGTTGAGATGGGCGCCGGGGAGCTGTTTTTT.

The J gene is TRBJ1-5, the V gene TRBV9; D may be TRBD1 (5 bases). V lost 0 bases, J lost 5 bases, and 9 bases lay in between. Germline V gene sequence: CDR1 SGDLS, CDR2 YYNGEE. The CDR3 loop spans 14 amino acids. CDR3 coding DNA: TGTGCCAGCAGCGTAGGTCGGGGGGATCAGCCCCAGCATTTT. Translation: CASSVGRGDQPQHF.

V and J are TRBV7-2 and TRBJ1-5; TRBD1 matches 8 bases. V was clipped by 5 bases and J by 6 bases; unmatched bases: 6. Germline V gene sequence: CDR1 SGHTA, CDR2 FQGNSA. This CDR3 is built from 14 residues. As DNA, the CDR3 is TGTGCCAGCAGCAAGGACAGGGACCGTCAGCCCCAGCATTTT. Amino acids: CASSKDRDRQPQHF.

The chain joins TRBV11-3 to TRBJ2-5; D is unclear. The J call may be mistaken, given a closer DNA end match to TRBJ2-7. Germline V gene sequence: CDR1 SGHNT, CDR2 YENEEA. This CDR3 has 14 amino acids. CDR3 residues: CASSFLAEPYEQYF. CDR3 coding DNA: TGTGCCAGCAGCTTTTTGGCGGAACCCTACGAGCAGTACTTC.

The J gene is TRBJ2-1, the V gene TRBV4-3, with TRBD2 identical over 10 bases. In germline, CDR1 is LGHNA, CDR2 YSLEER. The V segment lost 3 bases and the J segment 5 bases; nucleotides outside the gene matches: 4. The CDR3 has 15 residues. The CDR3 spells CASSQELAGNNEQFF. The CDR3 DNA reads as TGCGCCAGCAGCCAGGAACTAGCGGGAAACAATGAGCAGTTCTTC.